These T cell receptor beta chains were read from a single sample in a study of graft-versus-host responses after intestinal transplantation. Some clones are missing from TCRdb's copy, which holds only in-frame ones; the method was immunoSEQ multiplex PCR. In the table there are about 70,000 clones, around 90% of which are singletons. These receptors are not linked to any known antigen. Sample: unstimulated CD8+ T cells sorted from spleen or lymph node cells, taken before transplant. These receptors were obtained from a human donor who was the organ donor for an intestinal transplant. Both conserved end residues are part of each CDR3. The D gene is left open where the match is weak. Clone size, where shown, is once, few, many, or a class for clones that have expanded.

TRBD1	TRBV6-1	TRBJ1-2	NA	TGTGCCAGCAGTGAACTACAGGGGATGTCTGCTAACTATGGCTACACCTTC	CASSELQGMSANYGYTF
NA	TRBV27	TRBJ2-2	NA	TGTGCCAGCACCGTCCTAGGGGGACGCGGGGAGCTGTTTTTT	CASTVLGGRGELFF
NA	TRBV7-8	TRBJ1-5	NA	TGTGCCAGCGGACTTTACCGGGGGTTCAATCAGCCCCAGCATTTT	CASGLYRGFNQPQHF
NA	TRBV4-3	TRBJ1-3	NA	TGCGCCAGCAGCCAAGATTCGAAAGGAGATCGGGCTGGAAACACCATATATTTT	CASSQDSKGDRAGNTIYF
NA	TRBV2	TRBJ1-3	NA	TGTGCCAGCAGTGAAGCCCCTAGGACTGGAAACACCATATATTTT	CASSEAPRTGNTIYF
TRBD1	TRBV5-1	TRBJ1-2	NA	TGCGCCAGCAGCCTGAGAGACAGGGTTGGCTATGGCTACACCTTC	CASSLRDRVGYGYTF
TRBD2	TRBV2	TRBJ2-3	once	TGTGCCAGCAGGTGGCGGGGGGACACAGATACGCAGTATTTT	CASRWRGDTDTQYF
NA	TRBV5-4	TRBJ2-3	NA	TGTGCCAGCAGCTTGGGACACCTGGACACAGATACGCAGTATTTT	CASSLGHLDTDTQYF
TRBD1	TRBV7-2	TRBJ2-5	NA	TGTGCCAGCAGCTTAGGGGCGACAGGGGGGCAAGAGACCCAGTACTTC	CASSLGATGGQETQYF
TRBD2	TRBV14	TRBJ2-1	NA	TGTGCCAGCAGCTTGCTAGCGGGGGGGCCCGATGAGCAGTTCTTC	CASSLLAGGPDEQFF
NA	TRBV2	TRBJ2-5	once	TGTGCCAGCAGGCAAATATACGATGACAGACAAGAGACCCAGTACTTC	CASRQIYDDRQETQYF
NA	TRBV30	TRBJ2-1	NA	TGTGCCTGGAGTCTGCCGACAAGCAACTACAATGAGCAGTTCTTC	CAWSLPTSNYNEQFF
TRBD1	TRBV4-1	TRBJ1-2	NA	TGCGCCAGCAGCCAAGGGCCGACAGGGTACTATGGCTACACCTTC	CASSQGPTGYYGYTF
NA	TRBV6-6	TRBJ1-6	once	TGTGCCAGCAGTTACTCAGGGGCTGATAATTCACCCCTCCACTTT	CASSYSGADNSPLHF